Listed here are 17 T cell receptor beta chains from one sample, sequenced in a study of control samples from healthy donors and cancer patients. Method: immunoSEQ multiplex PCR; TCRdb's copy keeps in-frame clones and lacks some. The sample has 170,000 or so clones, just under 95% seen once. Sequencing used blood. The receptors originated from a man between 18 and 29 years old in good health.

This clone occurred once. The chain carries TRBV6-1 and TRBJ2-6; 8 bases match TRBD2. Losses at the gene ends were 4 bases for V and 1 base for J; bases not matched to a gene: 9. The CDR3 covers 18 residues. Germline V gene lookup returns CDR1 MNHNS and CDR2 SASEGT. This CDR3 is CASSAQGGGLSGANVLTF. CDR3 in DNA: TGTGCCAGCAGTGCACAAGGCGGGGGGCTGTCTGGGGCCAACGTCCTGACTTTC.

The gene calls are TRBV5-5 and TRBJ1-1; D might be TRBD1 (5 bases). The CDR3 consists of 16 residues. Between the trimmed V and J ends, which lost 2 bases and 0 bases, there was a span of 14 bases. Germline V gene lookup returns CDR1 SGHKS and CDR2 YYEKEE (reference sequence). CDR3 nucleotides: TGTGCCAGCAGCTTAAGGGACTCCGCAATGAACACTGAAGCTTTCTTT. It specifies CASSLRDSAMNTEAFF.

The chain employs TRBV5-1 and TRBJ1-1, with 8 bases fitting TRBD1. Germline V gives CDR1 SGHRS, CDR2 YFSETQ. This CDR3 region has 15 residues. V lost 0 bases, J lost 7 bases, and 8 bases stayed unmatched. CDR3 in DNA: TGCGCCAGCAGCTTGGAAGGGACAGGCGATCTTGAAGCTTTCTTT. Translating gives CASSLEGTGDLEAFF.

The chain's CDR3 is CAISESGYWDSYEQYF. CDR3 DNA: TGTGCCATCAGTGAGTCGGGATATTGGGATTCCTACGAGCAGTACTTC. The chain links TRBV10-3 to TRBJ2-7; D remains ambiguous. Germline V CDR1 and CDR2: ENHRY, SYGVKD. The CDR3 has 16 amino acids. V lost 0 bases to trimming and J lost 1 base, with 13 bases between them.

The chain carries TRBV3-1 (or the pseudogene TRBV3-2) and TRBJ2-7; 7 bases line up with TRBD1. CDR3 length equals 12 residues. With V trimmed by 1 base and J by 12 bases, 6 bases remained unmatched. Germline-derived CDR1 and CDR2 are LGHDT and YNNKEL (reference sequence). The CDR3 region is CASSQGGTAPYF. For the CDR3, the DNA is TGTGCCAGCAGCCAAGGGGGGACAGCCCCGTACTTC.

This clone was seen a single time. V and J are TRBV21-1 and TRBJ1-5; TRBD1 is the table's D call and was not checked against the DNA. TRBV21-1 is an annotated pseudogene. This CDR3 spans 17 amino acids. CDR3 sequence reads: CASSKGRTGVLAQPQHF. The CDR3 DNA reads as TGTGCCAGCAGCAAAGGCCGGACAGGGGTATTGGCTCAGCCCCAGCATTTT.

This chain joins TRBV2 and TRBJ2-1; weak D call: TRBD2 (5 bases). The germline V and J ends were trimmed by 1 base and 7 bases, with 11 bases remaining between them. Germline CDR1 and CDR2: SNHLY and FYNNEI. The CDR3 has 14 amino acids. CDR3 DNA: TGTGCCAGCAGTGAAGACAAAGCGGCGAATGAGCAGTTCTTC. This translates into CASSEDKAANEQFF.

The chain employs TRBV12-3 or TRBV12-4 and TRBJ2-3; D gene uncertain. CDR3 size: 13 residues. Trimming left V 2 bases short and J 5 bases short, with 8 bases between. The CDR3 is CASSLSSRDTQYF. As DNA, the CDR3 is TGTGCCAGCAGTTTATCAAGTAGAGATACGCAGTATTTT.

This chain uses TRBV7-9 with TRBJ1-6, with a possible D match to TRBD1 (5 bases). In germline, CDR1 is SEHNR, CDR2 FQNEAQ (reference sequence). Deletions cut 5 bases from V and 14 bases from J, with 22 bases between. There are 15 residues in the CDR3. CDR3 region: CASSTTGDKSFTLHF. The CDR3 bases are TGTGCCAGCAGCACTACAGGAGATAAAAGCTTCACCCTCCACTTT.

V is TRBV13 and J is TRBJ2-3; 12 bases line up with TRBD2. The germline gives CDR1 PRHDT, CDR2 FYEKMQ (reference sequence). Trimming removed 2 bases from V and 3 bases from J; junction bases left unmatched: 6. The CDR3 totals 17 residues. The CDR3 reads CASSLKLAGGPTDTQYF. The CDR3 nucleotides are TGTGCCAGCAGCTTAAAACTAGCGGGGGGACCTACAGATACGCAGTATTTT. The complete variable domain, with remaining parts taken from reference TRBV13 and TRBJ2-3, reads AAGVIQSPRHLIKEKRETATLKCYPIPRHDTVYWYQQGPGQDPQFLISFYEKMQSDKGSIPDRFSAQQFSDYHSELNMSSLELGDSALYFCASSLKLAGGPTDTQYFGPGTRLTVL.

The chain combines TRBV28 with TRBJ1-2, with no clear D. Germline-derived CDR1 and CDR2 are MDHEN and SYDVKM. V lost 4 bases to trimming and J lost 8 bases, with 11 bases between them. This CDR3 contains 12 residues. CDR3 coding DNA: TGTGCCAGCAGTTCTCAGGCTGCGGGCTACACCTTC. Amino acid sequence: CASSSQAAGYTF.

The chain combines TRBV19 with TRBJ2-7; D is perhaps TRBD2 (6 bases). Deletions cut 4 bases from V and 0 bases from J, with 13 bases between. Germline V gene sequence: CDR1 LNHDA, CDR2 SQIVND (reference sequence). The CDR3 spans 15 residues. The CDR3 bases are TGTGCCAGTAGTACTTTTGCGGGGAGCTCCTACGAGCAGTACTTC. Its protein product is CASSTFAGSSYEQYF.

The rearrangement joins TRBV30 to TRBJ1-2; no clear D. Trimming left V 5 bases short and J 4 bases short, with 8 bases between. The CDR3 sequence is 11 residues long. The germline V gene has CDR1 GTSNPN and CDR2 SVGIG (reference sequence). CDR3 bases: TGTGCCTGGGGGGATCGCTATGGCTACACCTTC. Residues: CAWGDRYGYTF.

CDR3 amino acids: CASSYDRGVDQPQHF. DNA for the CDR3: TGTGCCAGCAGTTACGACAGGGGTGTTGATCAGCCCCAGCATTTT. The chain couples TRBV28 to TRBJ1-5, with 8 bases matching TRBD1. V was pared by 4 bases and J by 5 bases, with 7 bases of the junction left unmatched. The CDR3 totals 15 residues. CDR1 MDHEN and CDR2 SYDVKM come from the germline V gene.

The CDR3 DNA reads TGCGCCAGCAGCTTCAATCGGGACAGCTACGAGGGCTACACCTTC. It translates to CASSFNRDSYEGYTF. The chain links TRBV5-1 to TRBJ1-2; 7 bases agree with TRBD1. The length of the CDR3 is 15 residues. Looked up from germline, CDR1 is SGHRS and CDR2 is YFSETQ. After removal of 2 bases from V and 8 bases from J, the junction contained 12 bases not matched to a gene.

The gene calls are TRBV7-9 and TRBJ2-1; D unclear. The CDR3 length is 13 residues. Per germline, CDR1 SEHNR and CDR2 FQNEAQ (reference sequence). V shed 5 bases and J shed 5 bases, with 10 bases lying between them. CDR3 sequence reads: CASSPGWDNEQFF. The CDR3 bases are TGTGCCAGCAGCCCTGGCTGGGACAATGAGCAGTTCTTC.

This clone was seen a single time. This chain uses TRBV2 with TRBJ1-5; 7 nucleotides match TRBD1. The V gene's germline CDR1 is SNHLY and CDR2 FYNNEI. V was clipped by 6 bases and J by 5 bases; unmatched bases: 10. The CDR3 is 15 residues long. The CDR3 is CASSREDRIYQPQHF. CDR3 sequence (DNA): TGTGCCAGCAGCCGGGAGGACAGGATTTATCAGCCCCAGCATTTT.